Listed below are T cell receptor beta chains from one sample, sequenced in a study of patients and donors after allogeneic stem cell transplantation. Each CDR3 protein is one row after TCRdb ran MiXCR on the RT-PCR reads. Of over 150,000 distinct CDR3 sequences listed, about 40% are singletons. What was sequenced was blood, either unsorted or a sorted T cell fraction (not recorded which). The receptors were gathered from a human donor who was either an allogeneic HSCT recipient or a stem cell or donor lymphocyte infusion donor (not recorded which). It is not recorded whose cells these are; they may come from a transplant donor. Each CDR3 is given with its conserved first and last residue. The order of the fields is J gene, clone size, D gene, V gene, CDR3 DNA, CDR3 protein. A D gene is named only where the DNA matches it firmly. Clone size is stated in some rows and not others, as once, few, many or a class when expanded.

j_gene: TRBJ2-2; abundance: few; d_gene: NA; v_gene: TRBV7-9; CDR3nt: TGTGCCAGCAGCCCATACGTAGGGGATTACACCGGGGAGCTGTTTTTT; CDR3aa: CASSPYVGDYTGELFF
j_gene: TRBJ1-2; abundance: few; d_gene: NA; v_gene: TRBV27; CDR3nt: TGTGCCAGCAGCCCCACAGGAAATGATGGCTACACCTTC; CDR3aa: CASSPTGNDGYTF
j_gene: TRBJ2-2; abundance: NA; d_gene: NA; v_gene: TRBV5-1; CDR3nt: TGCGCCAGCAGCCTGGTGGGACCCAACACCGGGGAGCTGTTTTTT; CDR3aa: CASSLVGPNTGELFF
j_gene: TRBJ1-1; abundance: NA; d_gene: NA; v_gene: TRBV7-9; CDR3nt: TGTGCCAGCAGATTCATGAACACTGAAGCTTTCTTT; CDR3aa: CASRFMNTEAFF
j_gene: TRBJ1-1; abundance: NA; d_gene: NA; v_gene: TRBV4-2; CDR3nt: TGTGCCAGCAGCCAAGGGTTTGCACAGACTAAGAACACTGAAGCTTTCTTT; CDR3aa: CASSQGFAQTKNTEAFF
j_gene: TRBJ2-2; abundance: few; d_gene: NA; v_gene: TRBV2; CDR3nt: TGTGCCAGCAGTACAAGGACAAACACCGGGGAGCTGTTTTTT; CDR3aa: CASSTRTNTGELFF
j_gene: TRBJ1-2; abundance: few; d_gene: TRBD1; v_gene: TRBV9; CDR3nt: TGTGCCAGCAGCGTTCTATTGGACAGGCCACCACTTCCCTATGGCTACACCTTC; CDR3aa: CASSVLLDRPPLPYGYTF
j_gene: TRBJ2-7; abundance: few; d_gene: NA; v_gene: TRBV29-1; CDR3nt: TGCAGCGTTATGGACGTCACGGCGTACGAGCAGTACTTC; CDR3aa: CSVMDVTAYEQYF
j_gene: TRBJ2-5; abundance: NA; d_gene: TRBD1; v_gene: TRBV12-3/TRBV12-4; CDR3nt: TGTGCCAGCAGTTTACTCCGACAGGGCCAAGAGACCCAGTACTTC; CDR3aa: CASSLLRQGQETQYF
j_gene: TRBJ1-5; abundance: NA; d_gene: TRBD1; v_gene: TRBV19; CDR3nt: TGTGCCAGTAGACGGACAGGGATTAATCAGCCCCAGCATTTT; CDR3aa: CASRRTGINQPQHF
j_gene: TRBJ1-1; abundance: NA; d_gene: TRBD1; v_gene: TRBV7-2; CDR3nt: TGTGCCAGCAGCTTAAGGGGGCCGTACACTGAAGCTTTCTTT; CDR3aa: CASSLRGPYTEAFF
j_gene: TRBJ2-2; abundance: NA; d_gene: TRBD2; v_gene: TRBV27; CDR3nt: TGTGCCAGCAGTCCACTAGCGGGAGTCGGCGGGGAGCTGTTTTTT; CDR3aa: CASSPLAGVGGELFF
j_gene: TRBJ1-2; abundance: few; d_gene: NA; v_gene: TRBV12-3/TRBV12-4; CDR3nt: TGTGCCAGCAGTTTCAGGGCCCCGCAAGGGCTCTATGGCTACACCTTC; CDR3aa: CASSFRAPQGLYGYTF
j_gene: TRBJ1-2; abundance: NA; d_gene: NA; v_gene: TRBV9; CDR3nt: TGTGCCAGCAGCTCCCCGCCCAACTATGGCTACACCTTC; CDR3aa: CASSSPPNYGYTF
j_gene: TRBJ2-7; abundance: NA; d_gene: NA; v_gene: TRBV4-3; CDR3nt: TGCGCCAGCAGCCAAAACACCTTGGCGTACGGCGAGCAGTACTTC; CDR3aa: CASSQNTLAYGEQYF
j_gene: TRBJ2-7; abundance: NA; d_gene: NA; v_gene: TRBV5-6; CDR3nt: TGTGCCAGCAGCTTGAGACTAGTTGACGAGCAGTACTTC; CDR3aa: CASSLRLVDEQYF
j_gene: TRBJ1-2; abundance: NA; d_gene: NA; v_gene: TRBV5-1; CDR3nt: TGCGCCAGCAGCCCGGGGCCCGGCTACTATGGCTACACCTTC; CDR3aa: CASSPGPGYYGYTF
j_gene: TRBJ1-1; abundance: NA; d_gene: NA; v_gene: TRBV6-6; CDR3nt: TGTGCCAGCAGTTACGATCCGAGGGGTAGGACTGAAGCTTTCTTT; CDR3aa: CASSYDPRGRTEAFF
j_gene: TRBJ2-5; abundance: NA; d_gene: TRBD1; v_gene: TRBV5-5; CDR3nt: TGTGCCAGCAGCTTGGCTCCCAGGGGGGAGACCCAGTACTTC; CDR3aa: CASSLAPRGETQYF
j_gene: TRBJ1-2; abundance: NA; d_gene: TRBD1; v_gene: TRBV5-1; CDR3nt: TGCGCCAGCAGCCCGGGGACAGGGAAGGGCTACACCTTC; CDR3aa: CASSPGTGKGYTF
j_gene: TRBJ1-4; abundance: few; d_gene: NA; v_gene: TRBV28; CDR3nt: TGTGCCAGCGGTACAGGGATCCAGGAAAAACTGTTTTTT; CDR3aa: CASGTGIQEKLFF
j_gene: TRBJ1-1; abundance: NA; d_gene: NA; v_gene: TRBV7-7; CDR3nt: TGTGCTAGCAGCAAGGACATGAACACTGAAGCTTTCTTT; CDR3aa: CASSKDMNTEAFF
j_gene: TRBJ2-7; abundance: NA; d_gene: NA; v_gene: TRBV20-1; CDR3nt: TGCAGTGCTAGATTGGCGGGTAGCTTCTACGAGCAGTACTTC; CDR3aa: CSARLAGSFYEQYF
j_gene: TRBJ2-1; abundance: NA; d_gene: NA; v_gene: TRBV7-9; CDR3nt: TGTGCCAGCAGCATTACTAGCCCAATCTCCTACAATGAGCAGTTCTTC; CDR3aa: CASSITSPISYNEQFF
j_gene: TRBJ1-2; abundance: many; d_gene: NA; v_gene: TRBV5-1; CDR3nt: TGCGCCAGCAGCTTACCCGGGCAGAGCTATGGCTACACCTTC; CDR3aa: CASSLPGQSYGYTF
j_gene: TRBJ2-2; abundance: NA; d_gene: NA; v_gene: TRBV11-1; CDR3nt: TGTGCCAGCAGCCCACAGGGTCTCGACACCGGGGAGCTGTTTTTT; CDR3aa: CASSPQGLDTGELFF
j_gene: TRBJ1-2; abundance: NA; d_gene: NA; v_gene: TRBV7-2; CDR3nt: TGTGCCAGCAGCTTAAACGTGAGGACATATGGCTACACCTTC; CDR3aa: CASSLNVRTYGYTF
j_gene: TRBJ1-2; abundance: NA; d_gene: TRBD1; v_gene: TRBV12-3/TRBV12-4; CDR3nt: TGTGCCAGCACTCCCCGTAGTGGGACAGGGGACGCTGGCTACACCTTC; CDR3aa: CASTPRSGTGDAGYTF
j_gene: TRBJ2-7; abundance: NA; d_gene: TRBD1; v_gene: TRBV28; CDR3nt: TGTGCCAGCAGTCACAGGGGATCAGGTAACTACGAGCAGTACTTC; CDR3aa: CASSHRGSGNYEQYF
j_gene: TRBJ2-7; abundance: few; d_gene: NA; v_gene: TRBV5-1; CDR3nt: TGCGCCAGCAGAGAGGAGGACGTGCGGGACGAGCAGTACTTC; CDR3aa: CASREEDVRDEQYF
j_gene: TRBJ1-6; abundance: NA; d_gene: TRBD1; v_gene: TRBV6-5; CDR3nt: TGTGCCAGCAGTTATGGGGGGAGACGGACAGGGGGATCACCCCTCCACTTT; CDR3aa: CASSYGGRRTGGSPLHF
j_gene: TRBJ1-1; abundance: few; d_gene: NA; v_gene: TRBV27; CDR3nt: TGTGCCAGCAGTTTTGGGGGCGGAGGCACTGAAGCTTTCTTT; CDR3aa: CASSFGGGGTEAFF
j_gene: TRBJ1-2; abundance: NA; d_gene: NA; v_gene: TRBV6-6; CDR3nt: TGTGCCAGCAGTTACTCGAACCCGGGGGCTAGCTATGGCTACACCTTC; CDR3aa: CASSYSNPGASYGYTF
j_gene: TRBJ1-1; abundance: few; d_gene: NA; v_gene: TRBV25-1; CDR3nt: TGTGCCAGCAGTGCACCAAATTTGAACACTGAAGCTTTCTTT; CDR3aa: CASSAPNLNTEAFF
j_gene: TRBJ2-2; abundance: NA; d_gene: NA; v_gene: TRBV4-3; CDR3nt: TGCGCCAGCAGCCCCGGGACTTTCGCCGGGGAGCTGTTTTTT; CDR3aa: CASSPGTFAGELFF
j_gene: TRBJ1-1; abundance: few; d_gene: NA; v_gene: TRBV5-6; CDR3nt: TGTGCCAGCAGCTTGAGTGGGGGGGCCACTGAAGCTTTCTTT; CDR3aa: CASSLSGGATEAFF
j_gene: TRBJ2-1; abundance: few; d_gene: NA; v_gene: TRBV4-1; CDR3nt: TGCGCCAGCAGCCAAGTTTATCGGGATCGGTCCTACAATGAGCAGTTCTTC; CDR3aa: CASSQVYRDRSYNEQFF
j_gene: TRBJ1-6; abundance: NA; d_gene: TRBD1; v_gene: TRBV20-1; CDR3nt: TGCAGTGCTGGAGCTGGACAGGGGAATTCACCCCTCCACTTT; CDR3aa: CSAGAGQGNSPLHF
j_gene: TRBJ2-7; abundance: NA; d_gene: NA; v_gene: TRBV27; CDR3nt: TGTGCCAGCAGTTCTCCGGGCTACGAGCAGTACTTC; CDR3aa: CASSSPGYEQYF
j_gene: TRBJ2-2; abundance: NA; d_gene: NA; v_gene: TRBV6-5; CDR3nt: TGTGCCAGCAAAGGGTGGACCGGGGAGCTGTTTTTT; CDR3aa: CASKGWTGELFF
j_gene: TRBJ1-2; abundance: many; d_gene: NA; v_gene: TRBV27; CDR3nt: TGTGCCAGCCAAAGGGCAGGGGCAGACTATGGCTACACCTTC; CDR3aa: CASQRAGADYGYTF
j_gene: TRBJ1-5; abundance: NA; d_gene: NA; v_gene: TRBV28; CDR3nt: TGTGCCAGCTCGTTAATCCAGGGAAGCCAGCCCCAGCATTTT; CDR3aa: CASSLIQGSQPQHF
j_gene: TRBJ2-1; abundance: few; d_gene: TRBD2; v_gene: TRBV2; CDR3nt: TGTGCCAGCGGTCCTAGCGGGGGTGAGCAGTTCTTC; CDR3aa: CASGPSGGEQFF